This T cell receptor beta chain was retrieved from a study of spatial heterogeneity in lung cancer. On the study more broadly: Where available, sequencing covered follow-up PBMC samples, taken at a median of approximately 2 years after resection.

This CDR3 is built from 12 residues. Ten or more counts support this clonotype. TCRdb independently ran MiXCR on the 5' RACE reads; one entry per CDR3 protein. The sample has roughly 120,000 distinct CDR3 sequences; roughly 10% are singletons. Time point of the sample: blood at routine non-recurrence follow-up after resection. Extraction of whole RNA from tumor, nontumor lung or frozen PBMC preceded unsorted sequencing. This receptor was identified in a female donor with early-stage non-small cell lung cancer. Specimen: PBMCs, collected at follow-up. The chain links TRBV21-1 to TRBJ1-3. TRBV21-1 is labeled a pseudogene. The CDR3 DNA follows: TGTGCCAGCAGACCCATGGGAAACACCATATATTTT. It is translated as CASRPMGNTIYF.